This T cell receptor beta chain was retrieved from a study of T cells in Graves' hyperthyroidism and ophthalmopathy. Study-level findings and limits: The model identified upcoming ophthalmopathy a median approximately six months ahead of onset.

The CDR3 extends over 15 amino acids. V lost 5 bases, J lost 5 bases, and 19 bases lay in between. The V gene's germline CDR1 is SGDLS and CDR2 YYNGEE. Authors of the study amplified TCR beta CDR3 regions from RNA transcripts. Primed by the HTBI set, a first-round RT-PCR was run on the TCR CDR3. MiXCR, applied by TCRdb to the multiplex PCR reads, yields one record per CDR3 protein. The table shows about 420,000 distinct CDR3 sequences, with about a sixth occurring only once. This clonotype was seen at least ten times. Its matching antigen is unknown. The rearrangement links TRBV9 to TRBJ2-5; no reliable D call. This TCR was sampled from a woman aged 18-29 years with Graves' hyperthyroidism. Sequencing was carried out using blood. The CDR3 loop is CASRPQPAAVETQYF. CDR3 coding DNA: TGTGCCAGCAGACCCCAGCCGGCCGCCGTGGAGACCCAGTACTTC.